This T cell receptor beta chain was sequenced during a study of shared clonotypes between healthy human individuals. General study points: Even with large depth, rarefaction showed that sorted-subset sequencing was incomplete. Approximately 5.1% was the fraction of naive CD4 clonotypes found shared across several donors.

In this sample, this clone turned up a few times. The antigen is not known. The CDR3 loop spans 14 amino acids. Germline V gives CDR1 SGHRS, CDR2 YFSETQ. V gave up 6 bases and J gave up 0 bases, with 9 bases separating them. Generated by immunoSEQ multiplex PCR, the TCRdb table keeps only in-frame clones and is missing some. The repertoire holds a few hundred thousand clones, with about 97% as singletons. The receptor comes from a woman in her 30s in good health. The rearrangement uses TRBV5-1 and TRBJ2-2; TRBD1 might be the D (6 bases). Input material: naive CD4+ T cells sorted from blood. Subset noted: CD45RA+ positively selected. In DNA, the CDR3 is TGCGCCAGCATTAGGGACACGAACACCGGGGAGCTGTTTTTT. It translates to CASIRDTNTGELFF.